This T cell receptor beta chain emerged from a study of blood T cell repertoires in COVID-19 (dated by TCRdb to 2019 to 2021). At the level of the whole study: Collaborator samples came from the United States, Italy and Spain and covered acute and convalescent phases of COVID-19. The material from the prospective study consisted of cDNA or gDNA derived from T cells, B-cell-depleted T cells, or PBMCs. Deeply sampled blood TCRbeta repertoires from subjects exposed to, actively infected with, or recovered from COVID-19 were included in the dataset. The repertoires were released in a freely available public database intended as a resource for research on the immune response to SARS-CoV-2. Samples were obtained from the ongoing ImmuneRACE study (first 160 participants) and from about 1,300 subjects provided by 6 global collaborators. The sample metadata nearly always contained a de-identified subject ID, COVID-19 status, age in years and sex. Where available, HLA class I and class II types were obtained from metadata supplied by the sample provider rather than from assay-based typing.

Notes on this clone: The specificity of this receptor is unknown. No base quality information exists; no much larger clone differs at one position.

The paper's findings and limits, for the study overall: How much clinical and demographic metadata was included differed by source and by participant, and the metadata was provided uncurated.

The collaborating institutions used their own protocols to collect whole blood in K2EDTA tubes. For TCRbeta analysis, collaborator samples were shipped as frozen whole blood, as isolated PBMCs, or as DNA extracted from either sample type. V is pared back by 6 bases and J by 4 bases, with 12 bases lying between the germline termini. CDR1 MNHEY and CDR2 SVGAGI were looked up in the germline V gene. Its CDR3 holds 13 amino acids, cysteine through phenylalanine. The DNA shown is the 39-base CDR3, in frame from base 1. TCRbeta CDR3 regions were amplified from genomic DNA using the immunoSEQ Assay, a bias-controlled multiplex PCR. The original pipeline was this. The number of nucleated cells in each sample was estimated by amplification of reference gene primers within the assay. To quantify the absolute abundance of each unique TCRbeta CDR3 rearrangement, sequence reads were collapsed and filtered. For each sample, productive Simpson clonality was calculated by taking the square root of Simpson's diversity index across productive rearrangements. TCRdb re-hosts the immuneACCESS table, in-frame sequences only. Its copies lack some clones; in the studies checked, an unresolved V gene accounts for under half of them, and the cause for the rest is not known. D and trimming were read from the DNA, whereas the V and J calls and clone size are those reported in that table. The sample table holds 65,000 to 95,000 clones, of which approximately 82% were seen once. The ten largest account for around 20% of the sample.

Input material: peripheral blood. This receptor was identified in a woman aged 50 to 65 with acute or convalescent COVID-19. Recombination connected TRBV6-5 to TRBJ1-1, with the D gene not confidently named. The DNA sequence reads TGTGCCAGCAGCCCGCGGATCTCCACTGAAGCTTTCTTT. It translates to CASSPRISTEAFF.